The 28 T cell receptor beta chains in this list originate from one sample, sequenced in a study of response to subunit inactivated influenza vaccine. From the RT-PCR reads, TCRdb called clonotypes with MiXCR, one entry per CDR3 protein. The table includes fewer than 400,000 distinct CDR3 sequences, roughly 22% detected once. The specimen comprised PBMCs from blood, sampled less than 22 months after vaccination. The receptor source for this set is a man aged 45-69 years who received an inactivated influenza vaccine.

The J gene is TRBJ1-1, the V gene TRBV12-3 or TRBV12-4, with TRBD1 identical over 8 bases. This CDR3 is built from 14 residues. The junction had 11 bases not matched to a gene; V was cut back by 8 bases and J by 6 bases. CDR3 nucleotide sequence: TGTGCCAGCTCGAATACAGGGGGGAGGCCTGAAGCTTTCTTT. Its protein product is CASSNTGGRPEAFF.

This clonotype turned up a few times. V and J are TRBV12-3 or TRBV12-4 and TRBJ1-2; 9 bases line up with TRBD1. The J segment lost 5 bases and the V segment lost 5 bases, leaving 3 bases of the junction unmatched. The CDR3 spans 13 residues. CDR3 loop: CASSATGGYGYTF. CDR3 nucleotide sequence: TGTGCCAGCAGTGCGACAGGGGGATATGGCTACACCTTC.

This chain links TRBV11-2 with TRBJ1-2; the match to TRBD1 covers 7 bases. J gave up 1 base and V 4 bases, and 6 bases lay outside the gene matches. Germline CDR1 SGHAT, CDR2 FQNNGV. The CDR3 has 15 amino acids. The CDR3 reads CASSSWDRYNYGYTF. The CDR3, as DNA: TGTGCCAGCAGCTCCTGGGACAGATATAACTATGGCTACACCTTC.

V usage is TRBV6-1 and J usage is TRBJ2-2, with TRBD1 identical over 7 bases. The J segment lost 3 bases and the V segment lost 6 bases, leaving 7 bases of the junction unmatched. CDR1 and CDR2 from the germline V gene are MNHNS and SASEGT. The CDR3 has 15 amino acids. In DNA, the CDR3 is TGTGCCAGCAGCCTCTGGGACAGAGACACCGGGGAGCTGTTTTTT. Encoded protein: CASSLWDRDTGELFF.

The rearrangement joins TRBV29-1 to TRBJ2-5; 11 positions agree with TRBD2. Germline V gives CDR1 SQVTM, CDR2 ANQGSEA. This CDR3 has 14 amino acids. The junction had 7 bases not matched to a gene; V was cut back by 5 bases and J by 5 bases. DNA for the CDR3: TGCAGCGTTTGGGGGGCTAGCGGGGGGGAGACCCAGTACTTC. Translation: CSVWGASGGETQYF.

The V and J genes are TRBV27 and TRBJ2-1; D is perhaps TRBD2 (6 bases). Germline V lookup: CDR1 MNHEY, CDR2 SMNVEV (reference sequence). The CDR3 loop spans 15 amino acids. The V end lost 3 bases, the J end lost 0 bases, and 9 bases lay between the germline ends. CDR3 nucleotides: TGTGCCAGCAGTTTCGGAGGGGTCTCCTACAATGAGCAGTTCTTC. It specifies CASSFGGVSYNEQFF.

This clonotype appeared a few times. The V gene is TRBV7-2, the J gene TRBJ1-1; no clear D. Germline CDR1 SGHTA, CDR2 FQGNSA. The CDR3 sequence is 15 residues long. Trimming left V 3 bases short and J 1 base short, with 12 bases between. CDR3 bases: TGTGCCAGCAGCTTGGGCCCCCTTCCGAACACTGAAGCTTTCTTT. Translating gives CASSLGPLPNTEAFF.

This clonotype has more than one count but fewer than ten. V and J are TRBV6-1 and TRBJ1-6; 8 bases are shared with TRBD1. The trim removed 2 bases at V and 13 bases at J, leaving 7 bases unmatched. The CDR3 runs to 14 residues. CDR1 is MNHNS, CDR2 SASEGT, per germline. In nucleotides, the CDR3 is TGTGCCAGCAGTGAATGGCCAGGGGGCCGCCCCCTCCACTTT. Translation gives CASSEWPGGRPLHF.

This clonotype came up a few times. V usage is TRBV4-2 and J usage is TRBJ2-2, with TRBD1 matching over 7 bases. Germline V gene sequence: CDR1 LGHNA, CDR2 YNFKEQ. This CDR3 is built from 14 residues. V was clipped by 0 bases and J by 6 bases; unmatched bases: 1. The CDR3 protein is CASSQDRGSGELFF. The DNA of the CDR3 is TGTGCCAGCAGCCAAGACAGGGGGTCCGGGGAGCTGTTTTTT.

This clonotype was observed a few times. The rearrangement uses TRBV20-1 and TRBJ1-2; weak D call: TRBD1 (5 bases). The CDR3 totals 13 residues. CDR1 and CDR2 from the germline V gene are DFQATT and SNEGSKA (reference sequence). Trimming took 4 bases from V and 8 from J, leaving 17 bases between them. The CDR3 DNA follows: TGCAGTGCTAATCATTTACAGGCGAGGGGCTACACCTTC. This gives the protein CSANHLQARGYTF.

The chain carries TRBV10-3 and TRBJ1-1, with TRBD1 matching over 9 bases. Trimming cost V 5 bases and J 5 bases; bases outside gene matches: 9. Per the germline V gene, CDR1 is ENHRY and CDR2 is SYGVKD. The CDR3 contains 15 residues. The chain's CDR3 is CAISPRTGDGTEAFF. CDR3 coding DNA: TGTGCCATCAGTCCCAGGACAGGGGATGGGACTGAAGCTTTCTTT.

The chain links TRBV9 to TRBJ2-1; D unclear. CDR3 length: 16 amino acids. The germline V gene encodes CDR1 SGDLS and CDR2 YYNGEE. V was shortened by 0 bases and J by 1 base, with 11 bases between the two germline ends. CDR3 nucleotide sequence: TGTGCCAGCAGCGTAGGTTTGGACCTATCCTACAATGAGCAGTTCTTC. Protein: CASSVGLDLSYNEQFF.

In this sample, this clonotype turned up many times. The CDR3 here is CASSLGDEQYF. The CDR3 nucleotides read TGTGCCAGCAGCTTAGGGGACGAGCAGTACTTC. The genes are TRBV11-2 and TRBJ2-7; D is uncertain. CDR1 and CDR2 (germline): SGHAT, FQNNGV. Deletions cut 1 base from V and 5 bases from J, with 3 bases between. The length of the CDR3 is 11 residues.

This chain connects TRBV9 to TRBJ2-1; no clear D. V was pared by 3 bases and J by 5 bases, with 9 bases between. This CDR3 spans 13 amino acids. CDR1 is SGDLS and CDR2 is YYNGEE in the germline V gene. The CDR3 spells CASSALKNNEQFF. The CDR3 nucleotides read TGTGCCAGCAGCGCCCTCAAGAACAATGAGCAGTTCTTC.

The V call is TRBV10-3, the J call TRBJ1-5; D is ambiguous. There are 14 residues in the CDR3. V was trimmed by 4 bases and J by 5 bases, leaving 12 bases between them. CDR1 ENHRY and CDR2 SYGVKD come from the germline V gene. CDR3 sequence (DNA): TGTGCCATCAGTGGGGAGGTTAAAGATCAGCCCCAGCATTTT. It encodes CAISGEVKDQPQHF.

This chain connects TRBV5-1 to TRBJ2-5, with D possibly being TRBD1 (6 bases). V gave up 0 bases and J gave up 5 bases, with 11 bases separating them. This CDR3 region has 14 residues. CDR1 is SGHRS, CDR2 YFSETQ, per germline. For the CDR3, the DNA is TGCGCCAGCAGCTTGGGAGGACAGCGGGAGACCCAGTACTTC. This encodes CASSLGGQRETQYF.

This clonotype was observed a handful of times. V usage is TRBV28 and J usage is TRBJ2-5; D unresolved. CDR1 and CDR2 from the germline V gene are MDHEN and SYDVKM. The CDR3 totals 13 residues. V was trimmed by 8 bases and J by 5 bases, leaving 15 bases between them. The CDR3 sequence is CASGFSVPETQYF. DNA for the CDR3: TGTGCCAGCGGGTTCAGTGTCCCGGAGACCCAGTACTTC.

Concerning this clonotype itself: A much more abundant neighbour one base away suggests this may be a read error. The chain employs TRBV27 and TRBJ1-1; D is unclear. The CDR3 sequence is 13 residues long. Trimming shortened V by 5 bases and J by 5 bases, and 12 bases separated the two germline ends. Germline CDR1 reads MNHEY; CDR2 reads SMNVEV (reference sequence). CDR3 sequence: CASSKLRVTEAFF. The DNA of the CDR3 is TGTGCCAGCAGTAAACTACGGGTAACTGAAGCTTTCTTT.

The CDR3 spells CASSSWGVESEAFF. For the CDR3, the DNA is TGTGCCAGCAGTTCTTGGGGGGTAGAGAGTGAAGCTTTCTTT. The rearrangement links TRBV6-2 or TRBV6-3 to TRBJ1-1; D is perhaps TRBD1 (5 bases). CDR1 and CDR2 (germline): MNHEY, SVGEGT. Trimming shortened V by 4 bases and J by 7 bases, and 16 bases separated the two germline ends. The CDR3 has 14 amino acids.

CDR3 amino acids: CASSVRRVFNTDSNQPQHF. The CDR3 coding sequence is TGTGCCAGCAGTGTCCGCAGGGTCTTCAATACCGATAGCAATCAGCCCCAGCATTTT. The V gene is TRBV6-1, the J gene TRBJ1-5; possibly TRBD1 for D (5 bases). The CDR3 covers 19 residues. The germline CDR1 and CDR2 sequences are MNHNS and SASEGT. Trimming stripped 4 bases from V and 0 bases from J, with 22 bases between.

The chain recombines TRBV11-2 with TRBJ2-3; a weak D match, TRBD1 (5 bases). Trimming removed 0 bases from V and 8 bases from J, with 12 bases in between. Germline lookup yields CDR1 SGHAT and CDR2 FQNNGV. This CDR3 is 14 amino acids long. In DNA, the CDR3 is TGTGCCAGCAGCTTAGATCTAAGGCAGGGTACGCAGTATTTT. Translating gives CASSLDLRQGTQYF.

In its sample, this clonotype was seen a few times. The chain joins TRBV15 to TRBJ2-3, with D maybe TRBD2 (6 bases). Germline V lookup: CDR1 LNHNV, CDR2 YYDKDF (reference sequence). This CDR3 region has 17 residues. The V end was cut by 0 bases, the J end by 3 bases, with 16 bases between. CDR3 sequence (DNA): TGTGCCACCAGCAGAGATTTCCCGGGAGTCGAGACAGATACGCAGTATTTT. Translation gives CATSRDFPGVETDTQYF.

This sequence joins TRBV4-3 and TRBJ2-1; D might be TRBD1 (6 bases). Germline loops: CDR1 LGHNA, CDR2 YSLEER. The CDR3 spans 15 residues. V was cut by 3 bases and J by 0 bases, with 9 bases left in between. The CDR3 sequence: CASSQDRSSYNEQFF. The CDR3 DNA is TGCGCCAGCAGCCAGGACAGAAGCTCCTACAATGAGCAGTTCTTC.

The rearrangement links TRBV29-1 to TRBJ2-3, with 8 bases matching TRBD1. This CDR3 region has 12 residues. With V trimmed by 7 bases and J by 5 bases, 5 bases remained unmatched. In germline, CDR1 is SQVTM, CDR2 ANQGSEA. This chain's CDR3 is CSGLDRGDTQYF. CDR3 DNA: TGCAGCGGTCTCGACAGGGGAGATACGCAGTATTTT.

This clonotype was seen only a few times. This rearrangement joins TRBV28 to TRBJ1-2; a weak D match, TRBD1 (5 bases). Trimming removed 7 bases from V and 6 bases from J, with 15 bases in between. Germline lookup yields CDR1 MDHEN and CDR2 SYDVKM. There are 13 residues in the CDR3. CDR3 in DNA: TGTGCCAGCATTAGCGGGACGGTAGATGGCTACACCTTC. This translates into CASISGTVDGYTF.

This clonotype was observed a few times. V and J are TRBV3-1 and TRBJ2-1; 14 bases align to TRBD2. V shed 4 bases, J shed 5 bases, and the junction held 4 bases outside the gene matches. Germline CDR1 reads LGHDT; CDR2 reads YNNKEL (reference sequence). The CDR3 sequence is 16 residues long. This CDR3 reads CASSPGLAGGNNEQFF. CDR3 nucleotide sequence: TGTGCCAGCAGCCCAGGACTAGCGGGGGGAAACAATGAGCAGTTCTTC.

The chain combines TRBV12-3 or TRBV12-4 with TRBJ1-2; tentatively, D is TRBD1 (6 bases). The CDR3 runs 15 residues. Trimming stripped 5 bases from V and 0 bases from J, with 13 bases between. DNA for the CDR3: TGTGCCAGCAGTCCCCGGACAGCATCTAACTATGGCTACACCTTC. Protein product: CASSPRTASNYGYTF.

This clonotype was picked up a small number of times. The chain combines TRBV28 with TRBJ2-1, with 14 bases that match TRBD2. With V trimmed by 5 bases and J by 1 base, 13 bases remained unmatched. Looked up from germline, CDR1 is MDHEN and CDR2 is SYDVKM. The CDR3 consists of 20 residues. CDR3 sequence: CASSPVVGTSGSASYNEQFF. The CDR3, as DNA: TGTGCCAGCAGTCCGGTGGTCGGGACTAGCGGGAGCGCATCCTACAATGAGCAGTTCTTC.